This entry is about one T cell receptor (beta chain). Antigen: not known. This sample was taken from a study of cytomegalovirus exposure and HLA in healthy donors. Overall study findings and caveats: Only CMV serostatus was available as immune exposure information.

Primers included in the PCR were 60 Vbeta and 13 Jbeta primers. The table came from immunoSEQ multiplex PCR; TCRdb's copy has only in-frame clones and leaves some out. The table lists 90,000 to 150,000 clones, around 78% of them singletons. Germline V CDR1 and CDR2: SGDLS, YYNGEE. CDR3 length: 15 amino acids. Trimming took 4 bases from V and 7 from J; bases not matched to a gene: 7. Sequenced input: PBMCs. This sequence was found in a woman aged 30 to 39 in good health and CMV-seropositive. The V call is TRBV9, the J call TRBJ2-1, with 11 nucleotides matching TRBD2. The CDR3 DNA follows: TGTGCCAGCAGCACCCTAGCGGGGGGCGCGAATGAGCAGTTCTTC. Translating gives CASSTLAGGANEQFF.